This entry lists 14 T cell receptor beta chains sequenced from one sample in a study of blood T cells in healthy people across ages. Sample-barcoded 5' priming and a J-beta primer mix drove a second PCR of roughly 6 to 12 cycles. Via MiXCR, TCRdb re-called the 5' RACE reads, giving one row per CDR3 protein. Of 1.4 million or so distinct CDR3 sequences in the sample, around 40% were seen once. The sample comprised blood. These receptors came from a woman aged 18 to 35 in good health.

CDR3 DNA: TGCGCCAGCAGACAGCTGAACACCGGGGAGCTGTTTTTT. Encoded protein: CASRQLNTGELFF. This chain links TRBV5-1 with TRBJ2-2, with unresolved D. Germline CDR1 is SGHRS and CDR2 is YFSETQ. V gave up 5 bases and J gave up 1 base, with 6 bases separating them. CDR3 size: 13 residues. Drawing the rest from reference TRBV5-1 and TRBJ2-2, the complete variable domain is KAGVTQTPRYLIKTRGQQVTLSCSPISGHRSVSWYQQTPGQGLQFLFEYFSETQRNKGNFPGRFSGRQFSNSRSEMNVSTLELGDSALYLCASRQLNTGELFFGEGSRLTVL.

CDR3 residues: CASLEEAPSLLYGYTF. As DNA, the CDR3 is TGTGCCAGCCTCGAAGAGGCTCCTAGTCTTCTTTATGGCTACACCTTC. The genes are TRBV3-1 and TRBJ1-2; D call uncertain. V was pared by 8 bases and J by 5 bases, with 24 bases between. Germline lookup yields CDR1 LGHDT and CDR2 YNNKEL (reference sequence). The CDR3 contains 16 residues.

This clonotype was seen more than once but under ten times. The chain employs TRBV20-1 and TRBJ1-2, with TRBD1 matching over 9 bases. Germline-derived CDR1 and CDR2 are DFQATT and SNEGSKA (reference sequence). The CDR3 is 13 residues long. V shed 6 bases, J shed 4 bases, and the junction held 6 bases outside the gene matches. Here the CDR3 reads CSARTGELYGYTF. CDR3 bases: TGCAGTGCCAGGACAGGGGAACTCTATGGCTACACCTTC.

The chain carries TRBV10-2 and TRBJ2-3, with 7 bases matching TRBD2. Germline lookup yields CDR1 WSHSY and CDR2 SAAADI. V lost 0 bases to trimming and J lost 5 bases; unmatched junction nucleotides: 8. The CDR3 is 16 residues long. The CDR3 coding sequence is TGCGCCAGCAGTGAGTCGGAGGATAGCGGGCGAGATACGCAGTATTTT. Translated: CASSESEDSGRDTQYF.

This clonotype was recorded a few times. The V call is TRBV6-6, the J call TRBJ1-1, with 9 nucleotides matching TRBD1. Per germline, CDR1 MNHNY and CDR2 SVGAGI (reference sequence). This CDR3 contains 15 residues. V trimming: 6 bases; J trimming: 0 bases; junction bases outside the gene matches: 5. CDR3 DNA sequence: TGTGCCAGCAGATGGACAGGGGCGCTGAACACTGAAGCTTTCTTT. It codes for CASRWTGALNTEAFF.

The chain employs TRBV6-2 or TRBV6-3 and TRBJ2-3; TRBD1 agrees at 10 bases. This CDR3 has 18 amino acids. The J segment lost 0 bases and the V segment lost 5 bases, leaving 11 bases of the junction unmatched. Germline-derived CDR1 and CDR2 are MNHEY and SVGEGT. This chain's CDR3 is CASSGGQGGKSSTDTQYF. The CDR3 nucleotides are TGTGCCAGCAGTGGAGGACAGGGGGGGAAGTCTAGCACAGATACGCAGTATTTT.

In regard to this clonotype: Its ends do not fully match the called genes, so a read error is possible. The CDR3 spells CASSVSARNEQYF. The CDR3 bases are TGTGCCAGCAGTGTATCAGCCAGGAACGAGCAGTACTTC. The gene calls are TRBV27 and TRBJ2-4, with no clear D. The J call may be faulty, since TRBJ2-7 better matches the DNA end. Germline V lookup: CDR1 MNHEY, CDR2 SMNVEV (reference sequence). This CDR3 comprises 13 residues.

V usage is TRBV2 and J usage is TRBJ2-1; 10 nucleotides agree with TRBD2. The CDR3 runs to 18 residues. The V segment lost 4 bases and the J segment 2 bases; nucleotides outside the gene matches: 11. Germline lookup yields CDR1 SNHLY and CDR2 FYNNEI. CDR3 DNA: TGTGCCAGCAGTGGATTAAGCGGGAGGGCTCCGACCTACAATGAGCAGTTCTTC. Translated, it gives CASSGLSGRAPTYNEQFF.

The gene calls are TRBV7-8 and TRBJ2-7; TRBD2 agrees at 9 bases. The germline V gene encodes CDR1 SGHVS and CDR2 FQNEAQ. The CDR3 is made up of 18 amino acids. V lost 2 bases, J lost 7 bases, and 18 bases stayed unmatched. The DNA for the CDR3 is TGTGCCAGCAGCTTATTGTTAGCGGGAGTCCCCGGGGACAATGAGCAGTACTTC. Amino acids: CASSLLLAGVPGDNEQYF.

There are a few counts of this clonotype. The genes are TRBV20-1 and TRBJ2-7; a possible D gene is TRBD1 (5 bases). Germline V gene lookup returns CDR1 DFQATT and CDR2 SNEGSKA (reference sequence). The CDR3 contains 13 residues. V lost 5 bases to trimming and J lost 2 bases, with 13 bases between them. For the CDR3, the DNA is TGCAGTGCTGCAAATGGGGCCGCCTACGAGCAGTACTTC. It is translated as CSAANGAAYEQYF.

This clonotype turned up a few times. Written as DNA, the CDR3 is TGCAGTGCTAGAGATAACAGGGGAATCACTGAAGCTTTCTTT. Protein: CSARDNRGITEAFF. The genes are TRBV20-1 and TRBJ1-1; 7 positions agree with TRBD1. Germline V gene data show CDR1 as DFQATT and CDR2 as SNEGSKA (reference sequence). The CDR3 loop spans 14 amino acids. J was trimmed by 4 bases and V by 0 bases; bases with no gene match: 5.

This clonotype was recorded a few times. The CDR3: CASSLRQYTEQFF. For the CDR3, the DNA is TGTGCCAGCAGCCTTAGACAGTATACTGAGCAGTTCTTC. The chain recombines TRBV5-5 with TRBJ2-1; perhaps TRBD1 as D (5 bases). V dropped 4 bases and J dropped 9 bases, with 14 bases sitting between them. Germline-derived CDR1 and CDR2 are SGHKS and YYEKEE (reference sequence). The CDR3 is made up of 13 amino acids.

This chain joins TRBV29-1 and TRBJ2-4; 10 bases agree with TRBD1. The J call may not be correct, given that the DNA end is closer to TRBJ2-7. Germline loops: CDR1 SQVTM, CDR2 ANQGSEA. CDR3 length equals 14 residues. CDR3 DNA sequence: TGCAGCGTCGCTAAGGACAGGGGGATCGACGAGCAGTACTTC. Residues: CSVAKDRGIDEQYF.

J is TRBJ2-1 and V is TRBV29-1, with D possibly TRBD1 on 5 matching bases. CDR3 length: 15 residues. Germline V gene sequence: CDR1 SQVTM, CDR2 ANQGSEA. Trimming took 6 bases from V and 0 from J, leaving 15 bases between them. The CDR3 protein is CSVVSRVSSYNEQFF. For the CDR3, the DNA is TGCAGCGTCGTCTCCAGGGTAAGCTCCTACAATGAGCAGTTCTTC.